One and the same sample provided the 7 T cell receptor beta chains below, sequenced in a study of blood T cell repertoires in COVID-19. Profiling relied on immunoSEQ multiplex PCR, and the TCRdb table lists in-frame clones only, not all of them. The profile covers 100,000 to 150,000 clones, with around 79% appearing a single time and 2.3% taken by the ten largest. The sequenced sample consisted of peripheral blood. The receptors come from a man in his 70s with acute or convalescent COVID-19.

This clone has a single count. This chain connects TRBV9 to TRBJ1-4; 7 bases are shared with TRBD1. Per the germline V gene, CDR1 is SGDLS and CDR2 is YYNGEE. V was pared by 1 base and J by 5 bases, with 14 bases of the junction left unmatched. This CDR3 spans 18 amino acids. DNA for the CDR3: TGTGCCAGCAGCGTAAGTGGGGGAAGGACAGGCGGAAATGAAAAACTGTTTTTT. This encodes CASSVSGGRTGGNEKLFF. Based on the CDR3 plus reference TRBV9 and TRBJ1-4, the full variable domain is DSGVTQTPKHLITATGQRVTLRCSPRSGDLSVYWYQQSLDQGLQFLIQYYNGEERAKGNILERFSAQQFPDLHSELNLSSLELGDSALYFCASSVSGGRTGGNEKLFFGSGTQLSVL.

The CDR3 coding sequence is TGTGCCAGCAGCTTAATGACAGGGGTGTACTCTAACTATGGCTACACCTTC. Protein product: CASSLMTGVYSNYGYTF. The V and J genes are TRBV11-2 and TRBJ1-2; 8 bases align to TRBD1. CDR1 is SGHAT and CDR2 is FQNNGV in the germline V gene. The CDR3 consists of 17 residues. The V and J ends lost 2 bases and 0 bases, in that order; junction bases with no gene match: 8.

The V call is TRBV15, the J call TRBJ1-5; D gene unclear. In germline, CDR1 is LNHNV, CDR2 YYDKDF (reference sequence). This CDR3 region has 14 residues. V shed 1 base and J shed 0 bases, with 4 bases lying between them. CDR3 coding DNA: TGTGCCACCAGCAGAGGAGGTAGCAATCAGCCCCAGCATTTT. It specifies CATSRGGSNQPQHF.

The chain combines TRBV4-3 with TRBJ2-5, with a possible D match to TRBD1 (6 bases). From germline, CDR1 is LGHNA and CDR2 YSLEER. CDR3 length: 16 amino acids. The V end lost 0 bases, the J end lost 4 bases, and 15 bases lay between the germline ends. The CDR3 is CASSQDSGHLGETQYF. The CDR3 nucleotides read TGCGCCAGCAGCCAAGACTCGGGACATCTGGGAGAGACCCAGTACTTC.

The rearrangement links TRBV19 to TRBJ2-3; 9 bases agree with TRBD2. Germline trimming cut 1 base from V and 6 bases from J; bases unmatched to any gene: 11. The CDR3 consists of 17 residues. CDR1 LNHDA and CDR2 SQIVND come from the germline V gene (reference sequence). The CDR3 protein is CASSIASLAGGLDTQYF. The CDR3 DNA reads TGTGCCAGTAGTATAGCAAGTTTGGCGGGGGGGCTGGATACGCAGTATTTT.

The sample holds one count of this clone. The chain joins TRBV4-2 to TRBJ1-1; D is perhaps TRBD1 (5 bases). Per germline, CDR1 LGHNA and CDR2 YNFKEQ. This CDR3 contains 16 residues. V lost 1 base and J lost 5, with 17 bases in between. CDR3 nucleotide sequence: TGTGCCAGCAGCCAAGTGGGCCCCCCCGGGGGTACTGAAGCTTTCTTT. Its translation is CASSQVGPPGGTEAFF.

The J gene is TRBJ2-7, the V gene TRBV29-1; 10 bases fit TRBD1. Germline CDR1 is SQVTM and CDR2 is ANQGSEA. The CDR3 has 12 residues. Unmatched junction bases numbered 1, after V lost 6 bases and J lost 2 bases. CDR3 residues: CSVGQGTYEQYF. The CDR3 DNA follows: TGCAGCGTGGGACAGGGGACCTACGAGCAGTACTTC.